This entry describes one T cell receptor (beta chain). Its antigen remains unidentified. The data are from a study of cytomegalovirus exposure and HLA in healthy donors. Study summary: Out of 180 million or so T cells, an earlier analysis found 117 million unique TCR beta sequences in total. Study conclusions and caveats: Among TCR beta chains of equal frequency, HLA-associated ones were more clonally expanded in a later analysis. Earlier analysis found most TCR beta V segments productive about 87% or about 30% of the time.

PCR employed 60 Vbeta and 13 Jbeta primers. Assay used: immunoSEQ multiplex PCR; TCRdb lists only in-frame clones, some missing. The sample lists about 90,000 clones; less than 85% were seen once. Donors likely had unrecorded immune exposures despite being nominally healthy when sampled. This receptor was identified in a man aged 18-30 years in good health and CMV-seronegative. Input material: PBMCs.

The CDR3 is CASNPGQGQPQHF. The CDR3 DNA reads TGTGCCAGCAACCCAGGACAGGGCCAGCCCCAGCATTTT. This sequence joins TRBV6-5 and TRBJ1-5; TRBD1 matches 8 bases. CDR1 is MNHEY, CDR2 SVGAGI, per germline. CDR3 length: 13 amino acids. Unmatched junction bases numbered 6, after V lost 7 bases and J lost 7 bases.